This T cell receptor (beta chain) is drawn from a study of shared clonotypes between healthy human individuals. Over several immunoSEQ plates, each subset's genomic DNA was distributed in even portions. DNA from unsorted PBMC was sequenced on ten immunoSEQ deep assay plates. TCRdb keeps only in-frame clones here, not all; method: immunoSEQ multiplex PCR. This sample has fewer than 600,000 clones, with around 78% found just once. Trimming left V 3 bases short and J 1 base short, with 6 bases between. In germline, CDR1 is MDHEN, CDR2 SYDVKM. This CDR3 spans 13 amino acids. This TCR was sampled from a woman between 35 and 50 years old in good health. Some clones in this sample may be carry-over from other donors' samples. V and J are TRBV28 and TRBJ2-5, with D perhaps matching TRBD1 (5 bases). The material sequenced was PBMCs. In DNA, the CDR3 is TGTGCCAGCAGTTTCAGGGTCCAAGAGACCCAGTACTTC. The encoded protein is CASSFRVQETQYF.